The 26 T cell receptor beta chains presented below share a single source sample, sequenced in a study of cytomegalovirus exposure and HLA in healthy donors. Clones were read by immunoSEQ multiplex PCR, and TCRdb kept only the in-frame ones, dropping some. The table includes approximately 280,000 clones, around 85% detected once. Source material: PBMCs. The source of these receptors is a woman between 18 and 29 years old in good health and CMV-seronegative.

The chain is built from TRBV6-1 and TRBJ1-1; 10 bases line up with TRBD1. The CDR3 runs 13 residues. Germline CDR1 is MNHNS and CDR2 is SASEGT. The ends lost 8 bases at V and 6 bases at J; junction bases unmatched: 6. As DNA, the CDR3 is TGTGCCAGCCTAAGACAGGGGGCCTCTGAAGCTTTCTTT. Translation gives CASLRQGASEAFF.

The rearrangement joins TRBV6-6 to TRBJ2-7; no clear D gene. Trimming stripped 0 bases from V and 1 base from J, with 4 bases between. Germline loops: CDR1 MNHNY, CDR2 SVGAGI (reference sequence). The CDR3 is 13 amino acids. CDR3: CASSYSQSYEQYF. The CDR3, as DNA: TGTGCCAGCAGTTACTCCCAATCCTACGAGCAGTACTTC.

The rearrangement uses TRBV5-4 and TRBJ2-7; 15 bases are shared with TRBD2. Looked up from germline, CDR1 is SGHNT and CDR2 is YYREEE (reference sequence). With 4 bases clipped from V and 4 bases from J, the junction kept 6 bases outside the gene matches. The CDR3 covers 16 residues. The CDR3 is CASSAGLAGGQYEQYF. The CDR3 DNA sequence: TGTGCCAGCAGCGCTGGACTAGCGGGGGGGCAATACGAGCAGTACTTC.

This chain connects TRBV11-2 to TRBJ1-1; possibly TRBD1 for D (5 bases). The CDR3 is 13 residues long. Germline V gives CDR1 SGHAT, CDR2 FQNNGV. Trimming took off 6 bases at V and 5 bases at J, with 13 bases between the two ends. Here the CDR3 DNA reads TGTGCCAGCAGGGTTCAGGGATCTACTGAAGCTTTCTTT. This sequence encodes CASRVQGSTEAFF.

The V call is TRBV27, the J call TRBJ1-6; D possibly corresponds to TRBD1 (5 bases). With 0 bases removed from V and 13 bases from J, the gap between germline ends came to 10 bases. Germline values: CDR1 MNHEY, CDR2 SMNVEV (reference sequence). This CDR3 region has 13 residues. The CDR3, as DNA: TGTGCCAGCAGTTTATCCGGGGGGAAGCCCCTCCACTTT. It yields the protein CASSLSGGKPLHF.

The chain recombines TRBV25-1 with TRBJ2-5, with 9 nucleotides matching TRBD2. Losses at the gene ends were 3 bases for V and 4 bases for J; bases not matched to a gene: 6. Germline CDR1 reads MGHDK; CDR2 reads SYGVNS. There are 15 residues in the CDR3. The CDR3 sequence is CASSDHGTSRETQYF. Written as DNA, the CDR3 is TGTGCCAGCAGTGATCACGGGACTAGCCGAGAGACCCAGTACTTC.

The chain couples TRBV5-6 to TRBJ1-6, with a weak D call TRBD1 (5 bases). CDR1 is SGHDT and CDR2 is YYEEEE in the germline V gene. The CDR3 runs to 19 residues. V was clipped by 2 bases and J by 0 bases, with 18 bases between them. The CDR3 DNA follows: TGTGCCAGCAGCTTATATAAGGGGTCCCCAAGCTCCTATAATTCACCCCTCCACTTT. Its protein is CASSLYKGSPSSYNSPLHF.

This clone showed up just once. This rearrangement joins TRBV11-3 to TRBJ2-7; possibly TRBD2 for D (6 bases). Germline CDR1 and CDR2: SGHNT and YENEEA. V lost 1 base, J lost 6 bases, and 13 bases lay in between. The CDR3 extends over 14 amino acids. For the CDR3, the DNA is TGTGCCAGCAGCTTAGCCCGGACTACCTTCGAGCAGTACTTC. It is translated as CASSLARTTFEQYF.

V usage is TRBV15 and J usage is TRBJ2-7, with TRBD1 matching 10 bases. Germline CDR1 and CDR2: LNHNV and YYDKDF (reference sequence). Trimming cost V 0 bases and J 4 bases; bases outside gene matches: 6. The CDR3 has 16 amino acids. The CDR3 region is CATSRDWTGGRYEQYF. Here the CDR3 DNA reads TGTGCCACCAGCAGAGATTGGACAGGGGGGAGGTACGAGCAGTACTTC.

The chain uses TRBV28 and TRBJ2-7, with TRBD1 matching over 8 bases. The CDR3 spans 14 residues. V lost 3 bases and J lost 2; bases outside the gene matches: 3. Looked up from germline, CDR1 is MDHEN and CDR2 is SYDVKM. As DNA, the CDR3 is TGTGCCAGCAGTTTGACAGGGGTACCCTACGAGCAGTACTTC. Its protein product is CASSLTGVPYEQYF. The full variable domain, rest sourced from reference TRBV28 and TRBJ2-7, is DVKVTQSSRYLVKRTGEKVFLECVQDMDHENMFWYRQDPGLGLRLIYFSYDVKMKEKGDIPEGYSVSREKKERFSLILESASTNQTSMYLCASSLTGVPYEQYFGPGTRLTVT.

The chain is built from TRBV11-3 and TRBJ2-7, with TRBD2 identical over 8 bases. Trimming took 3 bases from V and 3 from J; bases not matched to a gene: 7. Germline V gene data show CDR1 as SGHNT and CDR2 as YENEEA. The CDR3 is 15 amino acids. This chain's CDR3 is CASSFSGRALYEQYF. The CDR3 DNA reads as TGTGCCAGCAGCTTTTCCGGGAGGGCCCTCTACGAGCAGTACTTC.

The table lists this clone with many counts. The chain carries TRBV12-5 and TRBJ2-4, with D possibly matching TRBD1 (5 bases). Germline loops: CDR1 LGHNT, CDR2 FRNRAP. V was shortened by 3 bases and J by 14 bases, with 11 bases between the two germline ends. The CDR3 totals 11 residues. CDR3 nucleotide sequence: TGTGCTAGTGGTTTCGACAGTCCTAAGTACTTC. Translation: CASGFDSPKYF. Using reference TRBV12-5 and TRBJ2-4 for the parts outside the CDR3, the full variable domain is DARVTQTPRHKVTEMGQEVTMRCQPILGHNTVFWYRQTMMQGLELLAYFRNRAPLDDSGMPKDRFSAEMPDATLATLKIQPSEPRDSAVYFCASGFDSPKYFGAGTRLSVL.

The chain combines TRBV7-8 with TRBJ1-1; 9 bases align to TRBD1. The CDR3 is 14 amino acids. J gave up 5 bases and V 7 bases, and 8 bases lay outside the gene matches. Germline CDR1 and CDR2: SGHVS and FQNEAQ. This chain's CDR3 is CASKKDRGWTEAFF. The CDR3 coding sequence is TGTGCCAGCAAAAAAGACAGGGGGTGGACTGAAGCTTTCTTT.

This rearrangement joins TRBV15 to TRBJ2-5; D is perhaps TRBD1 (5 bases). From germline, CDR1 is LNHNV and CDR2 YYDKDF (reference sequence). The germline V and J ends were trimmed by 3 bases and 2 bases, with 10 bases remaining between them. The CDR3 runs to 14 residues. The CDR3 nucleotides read TGTGCCACCAGCAGGAGACGGACACAAGAGACCCAGTACTTC. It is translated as CATSRRRTQETQYF.

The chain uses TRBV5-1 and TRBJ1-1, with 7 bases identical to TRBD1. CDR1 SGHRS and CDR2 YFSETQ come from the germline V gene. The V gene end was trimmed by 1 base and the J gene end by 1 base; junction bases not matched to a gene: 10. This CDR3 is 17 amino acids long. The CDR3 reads CASSLIARQGSNTEAFF. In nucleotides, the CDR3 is TGCGCCAGCAGCTTGATAGCCCGACAGGGCTCGAACACTGAAGCTTTCTTT.

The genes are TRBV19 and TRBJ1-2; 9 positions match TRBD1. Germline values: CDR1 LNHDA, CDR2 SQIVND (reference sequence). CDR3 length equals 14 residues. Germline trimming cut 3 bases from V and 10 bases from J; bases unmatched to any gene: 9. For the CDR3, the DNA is TGTGCCAGTAGTATCTCGGGACAGGGCCATGACTACACCTTC. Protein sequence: CASSISGQGHDYTF.

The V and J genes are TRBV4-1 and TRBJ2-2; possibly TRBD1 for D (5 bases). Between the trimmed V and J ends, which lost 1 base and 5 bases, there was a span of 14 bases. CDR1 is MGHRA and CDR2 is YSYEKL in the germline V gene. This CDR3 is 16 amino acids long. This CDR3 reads CASSQGVGKGTGELFF. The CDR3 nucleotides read TGCGCCAGCAGCCAAGGAGTGGGAAAGGGGACCGGGGAGCTGTTTTTT.

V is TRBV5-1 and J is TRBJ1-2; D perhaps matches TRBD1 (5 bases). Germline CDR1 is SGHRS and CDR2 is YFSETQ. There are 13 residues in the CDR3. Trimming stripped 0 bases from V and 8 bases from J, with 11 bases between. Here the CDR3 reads CASSLDGQGGYTF. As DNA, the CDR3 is TGCGCCAGCAGCTTGGATGGGCAGGGAGGCTACACCTTC.

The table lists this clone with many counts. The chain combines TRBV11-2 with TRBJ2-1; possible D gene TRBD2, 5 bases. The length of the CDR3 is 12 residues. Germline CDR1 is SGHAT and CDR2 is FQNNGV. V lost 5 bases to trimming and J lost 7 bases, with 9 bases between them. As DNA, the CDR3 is TGTGCCAGCAGCAGTCCGGGGAATGAGCAGTTCTTC. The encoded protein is CASSSPGNEQFF.

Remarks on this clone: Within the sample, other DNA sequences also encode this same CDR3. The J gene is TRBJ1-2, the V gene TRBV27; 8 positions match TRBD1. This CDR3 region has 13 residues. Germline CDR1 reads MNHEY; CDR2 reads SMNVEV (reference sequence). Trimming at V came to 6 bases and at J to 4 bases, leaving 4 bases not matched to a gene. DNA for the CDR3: TGTGCCAGCAGCCGTCAGGGGGCCTATGGCTACACCTTC. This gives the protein CASSRQGAYGYTF.

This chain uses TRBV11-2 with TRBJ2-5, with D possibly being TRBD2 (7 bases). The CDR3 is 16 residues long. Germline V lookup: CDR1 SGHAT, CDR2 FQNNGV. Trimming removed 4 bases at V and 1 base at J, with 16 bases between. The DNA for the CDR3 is TGTGCCAGCAGCTGGTGGGCAGGGGAGGGCCAAGAGACCCAGTACTTC. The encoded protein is CASSWWAGEGQETQYF.

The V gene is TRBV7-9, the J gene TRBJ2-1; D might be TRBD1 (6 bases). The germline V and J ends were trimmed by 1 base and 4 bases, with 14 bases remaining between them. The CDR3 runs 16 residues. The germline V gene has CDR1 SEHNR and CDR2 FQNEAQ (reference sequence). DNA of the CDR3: TGTGCCAGCAGCTTAGTTCCAGGGGATCGGTACAATGAGCAGTTCTTC. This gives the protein CASSLVPGDRYNEQFF.

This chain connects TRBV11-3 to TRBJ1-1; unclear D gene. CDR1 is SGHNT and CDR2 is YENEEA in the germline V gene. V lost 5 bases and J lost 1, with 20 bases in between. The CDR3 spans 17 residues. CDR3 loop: CASSPDPSGLPNTEAFF. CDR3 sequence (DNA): TGTGCCAGCAGCCCTGACCCGTCCGGACTTCCGAACACTGAAGCTTTCTTT.

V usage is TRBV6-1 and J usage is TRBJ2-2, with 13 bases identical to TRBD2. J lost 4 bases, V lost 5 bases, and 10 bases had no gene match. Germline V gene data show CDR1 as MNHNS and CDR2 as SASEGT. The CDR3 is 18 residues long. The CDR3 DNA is TGTGCCAGCAGTCAAGGACTAGCGGGAGAAACAATCACCGGGGAGCTGTTTTTT. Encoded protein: CASSQGLAGETITGELFF.

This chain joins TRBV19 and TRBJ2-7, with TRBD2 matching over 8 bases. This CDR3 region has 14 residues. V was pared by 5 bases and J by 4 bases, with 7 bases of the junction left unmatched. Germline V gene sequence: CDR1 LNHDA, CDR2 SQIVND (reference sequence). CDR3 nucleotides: TGTGCCAGTAGTTCCGGCGGGGGGCCTTACGAGCAGTACTTC. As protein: CASSSGGGPYEQYF.

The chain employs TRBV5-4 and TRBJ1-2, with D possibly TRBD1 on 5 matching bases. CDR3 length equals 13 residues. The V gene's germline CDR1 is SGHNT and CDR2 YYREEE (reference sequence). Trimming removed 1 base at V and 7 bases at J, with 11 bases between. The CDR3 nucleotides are TGTGCCAGCAGCTTGCCAGGGCGGTCTGGCTACACCTTC. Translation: CASSLPGRSGYTF.